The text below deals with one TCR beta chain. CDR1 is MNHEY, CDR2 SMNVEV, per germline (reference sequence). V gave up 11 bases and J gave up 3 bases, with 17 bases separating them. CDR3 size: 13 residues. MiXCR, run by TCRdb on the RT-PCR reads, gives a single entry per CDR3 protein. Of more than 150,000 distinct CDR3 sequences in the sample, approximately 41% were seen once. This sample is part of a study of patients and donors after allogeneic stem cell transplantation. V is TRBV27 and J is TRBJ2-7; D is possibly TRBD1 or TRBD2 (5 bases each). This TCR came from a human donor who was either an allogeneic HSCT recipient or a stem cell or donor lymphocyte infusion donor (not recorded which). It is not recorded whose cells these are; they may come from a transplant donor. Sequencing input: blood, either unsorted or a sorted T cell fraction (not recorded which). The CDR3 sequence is CASSGWTSYEQYF. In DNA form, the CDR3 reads TGTGCCTCCTCGGGGTGGACAAGCTACGAGCAGTACTTC.